This passage covers 8 T cell receptor beta chains from one sample sequenced in a study of blood T cell repertoires in COVID-19. Data came from immunoSEQ multiplex PCR; TCRdb stores just in-frame clones and leaves some out. The table shows more than 65,000 clones, with over 65% occurring only once. The specimen sequenced was peripheral blood. These receptors originate from a woman in her seventies with acute or convalescent COVID-19.

The chain couples TRBV19 to TRBJ2-3; weak D call: TRBD1 (5 bases). V was trimmed by 6 bases and J by 6 bases, leaving 10 bases between them. This CDR3 comprises 12 residues. From germline, CDR1 is LNHDA and CDR2 SQIVND (reference sequence). CDR3 DNA: TGTGCCAGTAGAGTGGGGCGGGATACGCAGTATTTT. Translated: CASRVGRDTQYF.

This chain connects TRBV5-6 to TRBJ1-4, with D possibly matching TRBD1 (6 bases). The germline V and J ends were trimmed by 3 bases and 7 bases, with 13 bases remaining between them. The CDR3 is made up of 14 amino acids. The V gene's germline CDR1 is SGHDT and CDR2 YYEEEE. This CDR3 reads CASSSGGQSEKLFF. In nucleotides, the CDR3 is TGTGCCAGCAGCTCGGGGGGGCAGAGTGAAAAACTGTTTTTT.

This sequence joins TRBV2 and TRBJ1-1, with 7 bases matching TRBD1. CDR3 length: 15 residues. J gave up 6 bases and V 6 bases, and 13 bases lay outside the gene matches. Germline V gene sequence: CDR1 SNHLY, CDR2 FYNNEI. CDR3 sequence (DNA): TGTGCCAGCAGCGAGACAGGGAGGACCGGCCCTGAAGCTTTCTTT. Protein product: CASSETGRTGPEAFF.

The rearrangement joins TRBV19 to TRBJ2-7; TRBD1 aligns across 10 bases. The CDR3 loop spans 16 amino acids. Trimming cost V 5 bases and J 2 bases; bases outside gene matches: 9. Germline V CDR1 and CDR2: LNHDA, SQIVND (reference sequence). The CDR3 loop reads CASSGGWDRGTYEQYF. CDR3 nucleotides: TGTGCCAGTAGTGGGGGTTGGGACAGGGGCACCTACGAGCAGTACTTC.

V usage is TRBV7-2 and J usage is TRBJ2-7; TRBD2 aligns across 9 bases. V was pared by 5 bases and J by 2 bases, with 4 bases of the junction left unmatched. The length of the CDR3 is 14 residues. CDR1 SGHTA and CDR2 FQGNSA come from the germline V gene. The CDR3 is CASSPGLAAYEQYF. CDR3 DNA sequence: TGTGCCAGCAGCCCGGGACTAGCAGCCTACGAGCAGTACTTC.

J is TRBJ1-1 and V is TRBV5-1; D not certain. The CDR3 runs 16 residues. Germline lookup yields CDR1 SGHRS and CDR2 YFSETQ. V gave up 0 bases and J gave up 1 base, with 13 bases separating them. This CDR3 is CASSLVGLEANTEAFF. The CDR3 DNA is TGCGCCAGCAGCTTGGTAGGGCTGGAGGCGAACACTGAAGCTTTCTTT.

In this sample, this clone turned up a few times. The chain combines TRBV5-8 with TRBJ2-3; D may be TRBD1 (5 bases). The ends were cut back, 2 bases at V and 2 bases at J, with 12 bases in the middle. Germline values: CDR1 SGHTS, CDR2 YDEGEE. There are 15 residues in the CDR3. This chain's CDR3 is CASSFVGRLTDTQYF. Here the CDR3 DNA reads TGTGCCAGCAGCTTCGTGGGGCGGCTCACAGATACGCAGTATTTT.

A few counts support this clone. V gene TRBV10-3 combines with J gene TRBJ2-3; D is unresolved. Germline CDR1 reads ENHRY; CDR2 reads SYGVKD. The CDR3 totals 14 residues. V shed 0 bases and J shed 3 bases, with 7 bases lying between them. CDR3 coding DNA: TGTGCCATCAGTGAGTCACGTGCGACAGATACGCAGTATTTT. Its translation is CAISESRATDTQYF.